A single sample gave rise to the 25 T cell receptor beta chains below, sequenced in a study of cytomegalovirus exposure and HLA in healthy donors. The PCR ran on 60 Vbeta and 13 Jbeta primers. Sequenced by immunoSEQ multiplex PCR; TCRdb stores in-frame clones only, minus some. The sample table includes 40,000 to 60,000 clones. The sequenced sample consisted of PBMCs. The receptors here all came from a man aged 40-49 years in good health and CMV-seropositive.

This rearrangement joins TRBV4-3 to TRBJ2-1, with D perhaps matching TRBD2 (6 bases). Germline V gives CDR1 LGHNA, CDR2 YSLEER. V shed 1 base and J shed 5 bases, with 9 bases lying between them. This CDR3 is 14 amino acids long. CDR3 loop: CASSQGVADNEQFF. For the CDR3, the DNA is TGCGCCAGCAGCCAAGGGGTAGCGGACAATGAGCAGTTCTTC.

The chain combines TRBV14 with TRBJ2-7, with 7 bases identical to TRBD1. CDR1 and CDR2 from the germline V gene are SGHDN and FVKESK. This CDR3 comprises 13 residues. Trimming took 5 bases from V and 2 from J; bases not matched to a gene: 3. CDR3 nucleotides: TGTGCCAGCAGCGGGACAGTCCCCTACGAGCAGTACTTC. It translates to CASSGTVPYEQYF.

The rearrangement joins TRBV19 to TRBJ2-3, with 9 nucleotides matching TRBD1. This CDR3 spans 13 amino acids. V shed 5 bases and J 5 bases; nucleotides not matched to a gene: 2. Looked up from germline, CDR1 is LNHDA and CDR2 is SQIVND (reference sequence). CDR3 bases: TGTGCCAGTAGTGGGACAGGGATAGATACGCAGTATTTT. Its protein product is CASSGTGIDTQYF. The whole variable domain, filled in from reference TRBV19 and TRBJ2-3, reads DGGITQSPKYLFRKEGQNVTLSCEQNLNHDAMYWYRQDPGQGLRLIYYSQIVNDFQKGDIAEGYSVSREKKESFPLTVTSAQKNPTAFYLCASSGTGIDTQYFGPGTRLTVL.

The V call is TRBV11-3, the J call TRBJ2-2; D remains unclear. The CDR3 contains 12 residues. Trimming stripped 6 bases from V and 5 bases from J, with 7 bases between. The germline CDR1 and CDR2 sequences are SGHNT and YENEEA. The CDR3 loop reads CASRADTGELFF. CDR3 sequence (DNA): TGTGCCAGCAGGGCCGATACCGGGGAGCTGTTTTTT.

This sequence joins TRBV27 and TRBJ2-7; TRBD1 might be the D (5 bases). Trimming shortened V by 3 bases and J by 0 bases, and 12 bases separated the two germline ends. The CDR3 runs 15 residues. Germline V gene sequence: CDR1 MNHEY, CDR2 SMNVEV (reference sequence). The CDR3 loop reads CASSLRQPTSYEQYF. In DNA, the CDR3 is TGTGCCAGCAGTTTGAGACAGCCAACCTCCTACGAGCAGTACTTC.

V usage is TRBV9 and J usage is TRBJ1-1; TRBD1 is a possible D gene (6 bases). V was trimmed by 3 bases and J by 0 bases, leaving 12 bases between them. CDR1 is SGDLS and CDR2 is YYNGEE in the germline V gene. The CDR3 is 15 amino acids. This CDR3 reads CASSAWDKMNTEAFF. CDR3 nucleotides: TGTGCCAGCAGCGCATGGGACAAGATGAACACTGAAGCTTTCTTT.

The chain carries TRBV10-3 and TRBJ1-5; D possibly corresponds to TRBD1 (5 bases). The V gene lost 0 bases and the J gene lost 6 bases, with 12 bases spanning the gap. This CDR3 is built from 15 residues. CDR1 is ENHRY, CDR2 SYGVKD, per germline. CDR3 bases: TGTGCCATCAGTGAGTCCGGCAGGGTGCGTCAGCCCCAGCATTTT. It translates to CAISESGRVRQPQHF.

V usage is TRBV30 and J usage is TRBJ2-5; D is possibly TRBD1 (6 bases). Per the germline V gene, CDR1 is GTSNPN and CDR2 is SVGIG (reference sequence). Trimming took 1 base from V and 2 from J, leaving 11 bases between them. The CDR3 is made up of 14 amino acids. The DNA of the CDR3 is TGTGCCTGGAGTGGCCGGACAGATCAAGAGACCCAGTACTTC. Its translation is CAWSGRTDQETQYF.

The chain joins TRBV7-9 to TRBJ2-1; 10 positions match TRBD2. Germline V gene sequence: CDR1 SEHNR, CDR2 FQNEAQ (reference sequence). This CDR3 contains 16 residues. The V and J ends lost 3 bases and 6 bases, in that order; junction bases with no gene match: 8. The CDR3 protein is CASSFNQRGGSNEQFF. DNA of the CDR3: TGTGCCAGCAGCTTTAATCAGCGGGGGGGCAGCAATGAGCAGTTCTTC.

J is TRBJ2-1 and V is TRBV27; 8 bases map to TRBD2. This CDR3 region has 15 residues. J was trimmed by 4 bases and V by 3 bases; bases with no gene match: 5. The germline gives CDR1 MNHEY, CDR2 SMNVEV (reference sequence). The CDR3 DNA reads as TGTGCCAGCAGTTTGTTAGCGGGGATTTACAATGAGCAGTTCTTC. Its protein is CASSLLAGIYNEQFF.

The chain recombines TRBV7-2 with TRBJ1-2, with D possibly matching TRBD1 (6 bases). Trimming took off 5 bases at V and 3 bases at J, with 16 bases between the two ends. This CDR3 is 15 amino acids long. The germline V gene encodes CDR1 SGHTA and CDR2 FQGNSA. As DNA, the CDR3 is TGTGCCAGCAGCCGGGACAACCCGAGCTACTATGGCTACACCTTC. Translated: CASSRDNPSYYGYTF.

The gene calls are TRBV9 and TRBJ1-6; D is possibly TRBD1 (5 bases). The germline CDR1 and CDR2 sequences are SGDLS and YYNGEE. V dropped 3 bases and J dropped 8 bases, with 18 bases sitting between them. This CDR3 has 16 amino acids. The DNA for the CDR3 is TGTGCCAGCAGCGCCACTGACGAGGGGAGGGATTCACCCCTCCACTTT. Translating gives CASSATDEGRDSPLHF.

The chain combines TRBV7-3 with TRBJ2-1, with D possibly TRBD2 on 6 matching bases. The CDR3 runs to 13 residues. V lost 5 bases and J 7 bases, leaving 12 bases between the germline ends. Germline V lookup: CDR1 SGHTA, CDR2 FQGTGA. Here the CDR3 DNA reads TGTGCCAGCAGCGACCGGGACTCGAATGAGCAGTTCTTC. It encodes CASSDRDSNEQFF.

The chain joins TRBV7-3 to TRBJ2-7; the D gene is possibly TRBD1 (7 bases). The CDR3 totals 14 residues. V lost 5 bases and J 3 bases, leaving 14 bases between the germline ends. CDR1 is SGHTA and CDR2 is FQGTGA in the germline V gene. CDR3 DNA sequence: TGTGCCAGCAGCCTCCAGGGGGGAGACTACGAGCAGTACTTC. Protein product: CASSLQGGDYEQYF.

CDR3 coding DNA: TGTGCCATCAGAACCGGCTCCTACGAGCAGTACTTC. This sequence encodes CAIRTGSYEQYF. This sequence joins TRBV10-3 and TRBJ2-7, with D uncertain. The V gene's germline CDR1 is ENHRY and CDR2 SYGVKD. V shed 6 bases and J shed 0 bases, with 6 bases lying between them. CDR3 length: 12 residues.

The chain carries TRBV7-3 and TRBJ2-7; TRBD1 agrees at 7 bases. Germline V CDR1 and CDR2: SGHTA, FQGTGA. Trimming at V came to 5 bases and at J to 2 bases, leaving 15 bases not matched to a gene. CDR3 length: 17 amino acids. The CDR3 here is CASSVSSSRTGPYEQYF. The CDR3 DNA reads as TGTGCCAGCAGCGTATCCTCCTCCCGGACAGGACCCTACGAGCAGTACTTC.

The chain carries TRBV11-3 and TRBJ2-7; 9 bases agree with TRBD2. The ends lost 3 bases at V and 7 bases at J; junction bases unmatched: 7. Germline V gene data show CDR1 as SGHNT and CDR2 as YENEEA. This CDR3 is 14 amino acids long. For the CDR3, the DNA is TGTGCCAGCAGCTTTAGCGGGAGCCCAGGGGAGCAGTACTTC. This codes for CASSFSGSPGEQYF. The whole variable domain, remainder taken from reference TRBV11-3 and TRBJ2-7, is EAGVVQSPRYKIIEKKQPVAFWCNPISGHNTLYWYLQNLGQGPELLIRYENEEAVDDSQLPKDRFSAERLKGVDSTLKIQPAELGDSAVYLCASSFSGSPGEQYFGPGTRLTVT.

The V gene is TRBV7-8, the J gene TRBJ2-3; TRBD2 aligns across 8 bases. The germline V gene encodes CDR1 SGHVS and CDR2 FQNEAQ. Losses at the gene ends were 6 bases for V and 2 bases for J; bases not matched to a gene: 4. The CDR3 spans 14 residues. The CDR3 nucleotides read TGTGCCAGCAGGTTCGGGGGGGACACAGATACGCAGTATTTT. Translation gives CASRFGGDTDTQYF.

This chain uses TRBV7-2 with TRBJ1-1; D is possibly TRBD1 (6 bases). V lost 2 bases and J 0 bases, leaving 7 bases between the germline ends. Germline CDR1 is SGHTA and CDR2 is FQGNSA. The CDR3 has 14 amino acids. The CDR3 DNA sequence: TGTGCCAGCAGCTTAACAGGGCTGAACACTGAAGCTTTCTTT. Amino acid sequence: CASSLTGLNTEAFF.

V is TRBV27 and J is TRBJ2-7, with D possibly being TRBD1 (5 bases). The CDR3 is 15 residues long. Trimming stripped 5 bases from V and 2 bases from J, with 16 bases between. Germline V gene sequence: CDR1 MNHEY, CDR2 SMNVEV (reference sequence). The CDR3 nucleotides read TGTGCCAGCAGTCCCGGCCAGGGCAGAACCTACGAGCAGTACTTC. Translating gives CASSPGQGRTYEQYF.

V is TRBV27 and J is TRBJ2-2; TRBD1 might be the D (7 bases). The CDR3 has 16 amino acids. CDR1 and CDR2 from the germline V gene are MNHEY and SMNVEV (reference sequence). V shed 2 bases and J shed 5 bases, with 15 bases lying between them. CDR3: CASSLLGGGETGELFF. CDR3 bases: TGTGCCAGCAGTTTACTTGGAGGGGGCGAAACCGGGGAGCTGTTTTTT.

This chain uses TRBV7-9 with TRBJ1-3; D remains ambiguous. The V gene lost 1 base and the J gene lost 7 bases, with 11 bases spanning the gap. CDR1 is SEHNR, CDR2 FQNEAQ, per germline (reference sequence). The CDR3 runs to 14 residues. CDR3 in DNA: TGTGCCAGCAGCTTAGAAGCAGGTCCGAACACCATATATTTT. Amino acid sequence: CASSLEAGPNTIYF.

This chain joins TRBV10-3 and TRBJ2-5, with D perhaps TRBD2 (5 bases). This CDR3 contains 13 residues. The germline V and J ends were trimmed by 7 bases and 5 bases, with 14 bases remaining between them. Germline V gene data show CDR1 as ENHRY and CDR2 as SYGVKD. Here the CDR3 reads CAIKGHLAETQYF. In DNA, the CDR3 is TGTGCCATCAAGGGCCACCTAGCCGAGACCCAGTACTTC.

The chain links TRBV18 to TRBJ2-3, with TRBD2 matching 8 bases. The CDR3 is made up of 14 amino acids. Germline V gene sequence: CDR1 KGHSH, CDR2 LQKENI. V gave up 5 bases and J gave up 6 bases; unmatched junction bases: 7. The CDR3 nucleotides are TGTGCCAGCTCAACCGGGACTAGTTGGGATACGCAGTATTTT. Amino acids: CASSTGTSWDTQYF.

The chain recombines TRBV6-8 with TRBJ2-1; 10 bases line up with TRBD1. J lost 0 bases, V lost 6 bases, and 11 bases had no gene match. Per germline, CDR1 MNHGY and CDR2 SAAAGT. The CDR3 runs to 18 residues. CDR3 residues: CASRPGQGFLSSYNEQFF. DNA of the CDR3: TGTGCCAGCAGGCCGGGACAGGGGTTTCTAAGCTCCTACAATGAGCAGTTCTTC.